A single sample is the source of the 15 T cell receptor beta chains below, sequenced in a study of T cells and copy number aberrations in small-cell lung cancer. Sequencing was performed with immunoSEQ multiplex PCR; in TCRdb, only in-frame clones are kept and a portion is missing. The sample lists around 6,200 clones, 60% to 80% occurring once. The specimen sequenced was tumor tissue. These receptor sequences come from a man aged 50 to 60 with small cell lung cancer.

J is TRBJ2-7 and V is TRBV27; D gene ambiguous. The CDR3 has 18 amino acids. Trimming took off 6 bases at V and 2 bases at J, with 26 bases between the two ends. Germline V lookup: CDR1 MNHEY, CDR2 SMNVEV (reference sequence). The CDR3 region has the DNA TGTGCCAGCAGACTGGTTGCCTCCTTTTCTCCCGACCCCTACGAGCAGTACTTC. Amino acid sequence: CASRLVASFSPDPYEQYF.

Worth noting for this clone: At one of its ends the junction is not consistent with the germline gene, which may arise from a read error. The V gene is TRBV5-3, the J gene TRBJ1-2; D is perhaps TRBD1 (6 bases). TRBV5-3 falls under the ORF class, with uncertain function. The CDR3 has 14 amino acids. The CDR3 coding sequence is TGTGCCAGCAGCTCTTCAGGGGCTAACTATGGCTACACCTTC. It is translated as CASSSSGANYGYTF.

The chain recombines TRBV6-6 with TRBJ2-2, with 9 bases aligning to TRBD1. Germline CDR1 reads MNHNY; CDR2 reads SVGAGI (reference sequence). Trimming removed 7 bases from V and 3 bases from J; junction bases left unmatched: 3. The CDR3 has 14 amino acids. The CDR3 DNA reads TGTGCCAGCAATCGACAGGGGGACACCGGGGAGCTGTTTTTT. Its translation is CASNRQGDTGELFF.

The chain is built from TRBV19 and TRBJ1-2, with D tentatively TRBD1 (6 bases). The CDR3 has 13 amino acids. Trimming left V 3 bases short and J 4 bases short, with 9 bases between. Germline loops: CDR1 LNHDA, CDR2 SQIVND (reference sequence). The CDR3 DNA is TGTGCCAGTAGTATTGGGGGGCCCTATGGCTACACCTTC. Its translation: CASSIGGPYGYTF.

The CDR3 coding sequence is TGCGCCAGCAGCCAACGGCTTGAATACGAGCAGTACTTC. It yields the protein CASSQRLEYEQYF. V is TRBV4-1 and J is TRBJ2-7; no definite D call. The CDR3 consists of 13 residues. The V end was cut by 2 bases, the J end by 4 bases, with 9 bases between. The germline V gene has CDR1 MGHRA and CDR2 YSYEKL.

The rearrangement links TRBV7-3 to TRBJ2-1; D gene ambiguous. Germline V CDR1 and CDR2: SGHTA, FQGTGA. CDR3 length: 16 residues. Trimming removed 1 base from V and 6 bases from J, with 16 bases in between. CDR3 nucleotide sequence: TGTGCCAGCAGCTTAAGGGCGGCAGGCTGGGCCAATGAGCAGTTCTTC. It codes for CASSLRAAGWANEQFF. Looking up the rest from reference TRBV7-3 and TRBJ2-1 gives the full variable domain: GAGVSQTPSNKVTEKGKYVELRCDPISGHTALYWYRQSLGQGPEFLIYFQGTGAADDSGLPNDRFFAVRPEGSVSTLKIQRTERGDSAVYLCASSLRAAGWANEQFFGPGTRLTVL.

This clone is a singleton in its sample. The chain recombines TRBV29-1 with TRBJ2-1, with 7 bases identical to TRBD2. The germline CDR1 and CDR2 sequences are SQVTM and ANQGSEA. V dropped 0 bases and J dropped 8; count of bases not matched to a gene: 10. The CDR3 sequence is 15 residues long. CDR3 nucleotides: TGCAGCGTTGAAGATTGGACTAGTTTACGGGATGAGCAGTTCTTC. The encoded protein is CSVEDWTSLRDEQFF.

The chain is built from TRBV6-1 and TRBJ1-3; TRBD1 might be the D (6 bases). The V end was cut by 3 bases, the J end by 0 bases, with 12 bases between. Germline V gene sequence: CDR1 MNHNS, CDR2 SASEGT. The CDR3 length is 16 residues. The CDR3 here is CASSDVDSLSGNTIYF. The DNA for the CDR3 is TGTGCCAGCAGTGACGTGGACAGCCTCTCTGGAAACACCATATATTTT.

On this clone: Different DNA sequences within this sample yield the same CDR3. The V gene is TRBV25-1, the J gene TRBJ1-4; 11 bases agree with TRBD1. There are 15 residues in the CDR3. V dropped 3 bases and J dropped 5; count of bases not matched to a gene: 2. The germline V gene encodes CDR1 MGHDK and CDR2 SYGVNS. CDR3 DNA sequence: TGTGCCAGCAGTGAGGGGACAGGGGGGAATGAAAAACTGTTTTTT. Translating it yields CASSEGTGGNEKLFF.

This chain uses TRBV5-1 with TRBJ1-2; D not certain. The CDR3 loop spans 13 amino acids. In germline, CDR1 is SGHRS, CDR2 YFSETQ. Trimming shortened V by 4 bases and J by 5 bases, and 12 bases separated the two germline ends. The CDR3 protein is CASSGEGSYGYTF. CDR3 sequence (DNA): TGCGCCAGCAGCGGAGAGGGAAGTTATGGCTACACCTTC.

In nucleotides, the CDR3 is TGTGCCAGCAGCTTAGAGGCACAGGGGAGAGAGACCCAGTACTTC. Amino acids: CASSLEAQGRETQYF. This chain links TRBV7-6 with TRBJ2-5; 7 bases are shared with TRBD1. CDR3 size: 15 residues. V trimming: 1 base; J trimming: 4 bases; junction bases outside the gene matches: 6. Germline V CDR1 and CDR2: SGHVS, FNYEAQ.

As DNA, the CDR3 is TGTGCCAGCAGTTACTGGGGGGGGAGGAATGAGCAGTTCTTC. Translated: CASSYWGGRNEQFF. This rearrangement joins TRBV6-5 to TRBJ2-1; 7 positions agree with TRBD2. The V gene's germline CDR1 is MNHEY and CDR2 SVGAGI. V was pared by 1 base and J by 7 bases, with 4 bases of the junction left unmatched. CDR3 length: 14 amino acids.

The chain couples TRBV18 to TRBJ1-2; TRBD1 agrees at 9 bases. Germline CDR1 reads KGHSH; CDR2 reads LQKENI. With V trimmed by 6 bases and J by 3 bases, 11 bases remained unmatched. The length of the CDR3 is 16 residues. The CDR3, as DNA: TGTGCCAGCTCGGTTTACAGGGGGCGCGTAGACTATGGCTACACCTTC. It specifies CASSVYRGRVDYGYTF.

This sequence joins TRBV11-2 and TRBJ1-1, with 7 positions matching TRBD1. Germline V gene sequence: CDR1 SGHAT, CDR2 FQNNGV. The CDR3 consists of 12 residues. Trimming removed 4 bases from V and 7 bases from J; junction bases left unmatched: 3. The DNA for the CDR3 is TGTGCCAGCAGCTACACAGGGGTTGAAGCTTTCTTT. Residues: CASSYTGVEAFF.

The rearrangement uses TRBV28 and TRBJ2-4, with D maybe TRBD1 (6 bases). Germline V CDR1 and CDR2: MDHEN, SYDVKM. With 8 bases removed from V and 0 bases from J, the gap between germline ends came to 20 bases. The CDR3 has 17 residues. The CDR3 loop is CASLPGPGEIAKNIQYF. The CDR3 DNA reads TGTGCCAGCCTCCCTGGGCCAGGGGAAATAGCCAAAAACATTCAGTACTTC.